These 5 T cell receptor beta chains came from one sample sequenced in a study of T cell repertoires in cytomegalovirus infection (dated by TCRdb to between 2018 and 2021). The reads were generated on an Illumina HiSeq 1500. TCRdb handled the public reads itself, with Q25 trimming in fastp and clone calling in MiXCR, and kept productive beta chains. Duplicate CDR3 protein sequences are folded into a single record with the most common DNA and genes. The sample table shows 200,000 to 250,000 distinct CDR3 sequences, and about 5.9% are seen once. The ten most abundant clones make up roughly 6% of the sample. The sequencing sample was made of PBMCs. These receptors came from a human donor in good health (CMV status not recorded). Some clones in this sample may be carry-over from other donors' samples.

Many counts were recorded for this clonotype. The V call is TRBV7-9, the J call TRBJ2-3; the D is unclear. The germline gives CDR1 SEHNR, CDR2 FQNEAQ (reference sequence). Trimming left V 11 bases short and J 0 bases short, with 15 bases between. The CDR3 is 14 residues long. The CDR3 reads CASRVLQSTDTQYF. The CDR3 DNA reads TGTGCCTCGCGCGTCCTACAGAGCACAGATACGCAGTATTTT.

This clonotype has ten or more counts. Here the CDR3 reads CASMWGEGTEAFF. DNA of the CDR3: TGTGCCAGCATGTGGGGGGAAGGCACTGAAGCTTTCTTT. V gene TRBV12-3 or TRBV12-4 combines with J gene TRBJ1-1; D is perhaps TRBD1 (5 bases). The V gene lost 7 bases and the J gene lost 4 bases, with 13 bases spanning the gap. The CDR3 runs 13 residues.

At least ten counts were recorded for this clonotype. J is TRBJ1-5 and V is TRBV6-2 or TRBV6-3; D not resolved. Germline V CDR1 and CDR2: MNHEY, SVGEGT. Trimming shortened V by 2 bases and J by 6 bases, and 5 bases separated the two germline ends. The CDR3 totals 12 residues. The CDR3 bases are TGTGCCAGCAGTTACCGTACTCAGCCCCAGCATTTT. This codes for CASSYRTQPQHF.

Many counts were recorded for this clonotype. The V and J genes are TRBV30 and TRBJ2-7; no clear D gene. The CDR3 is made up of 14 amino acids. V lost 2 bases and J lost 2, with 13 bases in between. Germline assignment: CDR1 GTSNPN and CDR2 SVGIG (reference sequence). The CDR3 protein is CAWSPLGPTYEQYF. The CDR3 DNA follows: TGTGCCTGGAGTCCTCTAGGGCCCACCTACGAGCAGTACTTC.

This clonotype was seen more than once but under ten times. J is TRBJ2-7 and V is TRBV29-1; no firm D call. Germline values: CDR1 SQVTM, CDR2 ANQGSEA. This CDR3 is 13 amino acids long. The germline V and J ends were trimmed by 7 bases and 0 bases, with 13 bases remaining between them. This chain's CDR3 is CSALTRASYEQYF. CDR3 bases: TGCAGCGCTTTAACACGGGCCTCCTACGAGCAGTACTTC.